This T cell receptor (beta chain) was captured by sequencing in a study of T-cell reconstitution after alpha-beta-depleted transplantation in children. Unique molecular identifiers tagged the TCRbeta library. TCRdb passed the PCR reads through MiXCR, listing each CDR3 protein once. The table includes about 610,000 distinct CDR3 sequences, roughly 10% detected once. This clonotype was observed at least ten times. Per the germline V gene, CDR1 is SEHNR and CDR2 is FQNEAQ (reference sequence). V dropped 5 bases and J dropped 4; count of bases not matched to a gene: 4. The CDR3 is made up of 13 amino acids.

The starting material was PBMCs from the stem cell graft donor, obtained from the stem cell graft. This receptor was obtained from a human donor who donated a stem cell graft to a child with acute myeloid leukemia. The rearrangement links TRBV7-9 to TRBJ2-5; 7 nucleotides line up with TRBD1. The CDR3 reads CASSPGTVETQYF. The CDR3 DNA is TGTGCCAGCAGCCCCGGGACAGTAGAGACCCAGTACTTC.